These 2 T cell receptor beta chains originate from one sample sequenced in a study of response to subunit inactivated influenza vaccine. TCRdb processed the RT-PCR reads anew with MiXCR; each CDR3 protein has one entry. Of more than 550,000 distinct CDR3 sequences in the sample, 11% were seen once. A further study also used this sample, focusing on T cells expressing NK-cell markers. Per that paper: UMIs accompanied the 5'RACE template switching by which TCR beta cDNA was made.

This specimen was PBMCs from blood, taken on the day of vaccination. These receptors originate from a middle-aged man who received an inactivated influenza vaccine.

This clonotype was seen a few times. This chain uses TRBV7-2 with TRBJ2-1; D could derive from TRBD1 or TRBD2 (5 bases each). V lost 1 base and J lost 9, with 16 bases in between. Germline-derived CDR1 and CDR2 are SGHTA and FQGNSA. CDR3 size: 15 residues. The CDR3 reads CASSLVFAGTFEQFF. DNA of the CDR3: TGTGCCAGCAGCTTAGTTTTTGCAGGGACGTTTGAGCAGTTCTTC.

This chain's CDR3 is CASSLRGQGSYEQYF. The CDR3 coding sequence is TGTGCCAGCAGTTTAAGGGGACAGGGATCCTACGAGCAGTACTTC. V and J are TRBV12-3 or TRBV12-4 and TRBJ2-7, with 9 nucleotides matching TRBD1. After removal of 2 bases from V and 1 base from J, the junction contained 3 bases not matched to a gene. The CDR3 length is 15 residues.